This TCR beta chain appears in the sequencing data of a study of blood T cell repertoires in COVID-19. Study in general: PBMCs, B-cell-depleted T cells, or T cells were the source of the cDNA or gDNA that made up the material.

In its sample, this clone was seen once. Authors' analysis steps: By means of reference gene primer amplification, nucleated cell counts were estimated. The table came from immunoSEQ multiplex PCR; TCRdb's copy has only in-frame clones and leaves some out. Clone size and the V and J calls come from that table; the DNA yielded D and trimming. The sample carries over 45,000 clones, approximately 89% recorded once. The germline V and J ends were trimmed by 5 bases and 3 bases, with 15 bases remaining between them. Looked up from germline, CDR1 is SGHTA and CDR2 is FQGTGA. The CDR3 loop spans 15 amino acids.

This TCR derives from a woman aged 55-70 years with active COVID-19. The sample was peripheral blood. The genes are TRBV7-3 and TRBJ2-3, with D possibly being TRBD2 (6 bases). This CDR3 is CASSQRTGETDTQYF. The CDR3 DNA follows: TGTGCCAGCAGCCAAAGGACGGGAGAGACAGATACGCAGTATTTT.